The 18 T cell receptor beta chains below all came from one sample that was sequenced in a study of blood T cell repertoires in COVID-19. TCRdb's table, derived via immunoSEQ multiplex PCR, lists solely in-frame clones and lacks some. This repertoire shows 100,000 to 150,000 clones, roughly 85% found once; its top ten account for over 20%. The source material was peripheral blood. These receptors were obtained from a woman older than 75 with acute or convalescent COVID-19.

A single count supports this clone. The V gene is TRBV7-9, the J gene TRBJ1-2; D is ambiguous. The V end lost 1 base, the J end lost 5 bases, and 11 bases lay between the germline ends. Germline loops: CDR1 SEHNR, CDR2 FQNEAQ (reference sequence). The CDR3 has 14 amino acids. This CDR3 reads CASSLEFQVYGYTF. The CDR3 DNA sequence: TGTGCCAGCAGCTTAGAATTCCAGGTATATGGCTACACCTTC. The variable domain in full, with the rest retrieved from reference TRBV7-9 and TRBJ1-2, is DTGVSQNPRHKITKRGQNVTFRCDPISEHNRLYWYRQTLGQGPEFLTYFQNEAQLEKSRLLSDRFSAERPKGSFSTLEIQRTEQGDSAMYLCASSLEFQVYGYTFGSGTRLTVV.

The gene calls are TRBV7-6 and TRBJ1-6; 8 nucleotides align to TRBD1. Germline V gene data show CDR1 as SGHVS and CDR2 as FNYEAQ. The CDR3 sequence is 14 residues long. V was clipped by 5 bases and J by 7 bases; unmatched bases: 4. The CDR3 DNA reads TGTGCCAGCAGCAAAGGACAGGGAAATTCACCCCTCCACTTT. Amino acids: CASSKGQGNSPLHF.

The chain links TRBV4-2 to TRBJ1-1, with a weak D call TRBD1 (6 bases). Germline V gives CDR1 LGHNA, CDR2 YNFKEQ. Trimming removed 0 bases from V and 5 bases from J, with 10 bases in between. This CDR3 has 14 amino acids. The CDR3 DNA reads as TGTGCCAGCAGCCAAGATTGGGGGCCTACTGAAGCTTTCTTT. This sequence encodes CASSQDWGPTEAFF.

The chain couples TRBV15 to TRBJ2-7, with 9 bases identical to TRBD1. Trimming at V came to 3 bases and at J to 5 bases, leaving 11 bases not matched to a gene. The CDR3 runs 16 residues. Germline lookup yields CDR1 LNHNV and CDR2 YYDKDF (reference sequence). CDR3 protein: CATSRNLAGQGDEQYV. DNA of the CDR3: TGTGCCACCAGCAGGAACCTGGCGGGACAGGGTGACGAGCAGTACGTC.

This sequence joins TRBV2 and TRBJ1-4, with TRBD1 matching 9 bases. This CDR3 has 16 amino acids. Per the germline V gene, CDR1 is SNHLY and CDR2 is FYNNEI. V gave up 6 bases and J gave up 0 bases; unmatched junction bases: 5. CDR3 DNA: TGTGCCAGCAGGAGGGACAGGGCGGCAACTAATGAAAAACTGTTTTTT. Protein sequence: CASRRDRAATNEKLFF.

This chain connects TRBV2 to TRBJ1-5; 8 positions agree with TRBD1. There are 14 residues in the CDR3. V was pared by 3 bases and J by 7 bases, with 5 bases of the junction left unmatched. CDR1 and CDR2 from the germline V gene are SNHLY and FYNNEI. CDR3 region: CASSESGGYQPQHF. The CDR3 region has the DNA TGTGCCAGCAGTGAGTCAGGGGGCTACCAGCCCCAGCATTTT.

This chain joins TRBV25-1 and TRBJ1-2; 7 nucleotides match TRBD1. Germline CDR1 MGHDK, CDR2 SYGVNS. Trimming took 1 base from V and 4 from J; bases not matched to a gene: 12. The CDR3 extends over 17 amino acids. The CDR3 spells CASSESQGVGLGYGYTF. DNA for the CDR3: TGTGCCAGCAGTGAATCGCAGGGGGTAGGACTTGGCTATGGCTACACCTTC.

The chain has TRBV5-4 and TRBJ2-3, with TRBD2 identical over 7 bases. The V gene end was trimmed by 3 bases and the J gene end by 4 bases; junction bases not matched to a gene: 5. The CDR3 runs to 14 residues. Germline values: CDR1 SGHNT, CDR2 YYREEE (reference sequence). The CDR3 protein is CASSSGTIADTQYF. CDR3 in DNA: TGTGCCAGCAGCTCCGGGACTATCGCAGATACGCAGTATTTT. Full variable domain (rest looked up from reference TRBV5-4 and TRBJ2-3): ETGVTQSPTHLIKTRGQQVTLRCSSQSGHNTVSWYQQALGQGPQFIFQYYREEENGRGNFPPRFSGLQFPNYSSELNVNALELDDSALYLCASSSGTIADTQYFGPGTRLTVL.

The rearrangement uses TRBV6-6 and TRBJ1-2; TRBD1 aligns across 9 bases. The CDR3 has 15 amino acids. Germline CDR1 MNHNY, CDR2 SVGAGI (reference sequence). J gave up 8 bases and V 5 bases, and 12 bases lay outside the gene matches. The chain's CDR3 is CASSQTSGTGSGYTF. The CDR3 nucleotides read TGTGCCAGCAGTCAAACCTCCGGGACAGGGTCAGGCTACACCTTC.

The chain carries TRBV2 and TRBJ2-3; D possibly corresponds to TRBD2 (6 bases). Trimming stripped 4 bases from V and 3 bases from J, with 11 bases between. The CDR3 spans 14 residues. Germline values: CDR1 SNHLY, CDR2 FYNNEI. CDR3 residues: CASSGGSGTDTQYF. Here the CDR3 DNA reads TGTGCCAGCAGTGGCGGCAGCGGGACAGATACGCAGTATTTT.

J is TRBJ1-2 and V is TRBV5-1; the match to TRBD1 covers 10 bases. CDR3 length equals 15 residues. With 3 bases clipped from V and 8 bases from J, the junction kept 10 bases outside the gene matches. Germline V gene data show CDR1 as SGHRS and CDR2 as YFSETQ. The CDR3 sequence is CASSSGTGDFGGYTF. The CDR3 coding sequence is TGCGCCAGCAGCTCCGGGACAGGGGACTTTGGGGGCTACACCTTC. The full variable domain, in which reference TRBV5-1 and TRBJ1-2 provide the parts outside the CDR3, is KAGVTQTPRYLIKTRGQQVTLSCSPISGHRSVSWYQQTPGQGLQFLFEYFSETQRNKGNFPGRFSGRQFSNSRSEMNVSTLELGDSALYLCASSSGTGDFGGYTFGSGTRLTVV.

This chain connects TRBV9 to TRBJ1-1; tentative D call: TRBD1 (5 bases). The CDR3 consists of 14 residues. Germline assignment: CDR1 SGDLS and CDR2 YYNGEE. The V end lost 0 bases, the J end lost 0 bases, and 6 bases lay between the germline ends. CDR3: CASSVDRMNTEAFF. The CDR3 DNA reads TGTGCCAGCAGCGTAGACAGGATGAACACTGAAGCTTTCTTT.

This clone was counted a single time. This chain links TRBV5-6 with TRBJ2-3; TRBD1 aligns across 9 bases. The CDR3 has 15 amino acids. CDR1 is SGHDT, CDR2 YYEEEE, per germline. Unmatched junction bases numbered 4, after V lost 2 bases and J lost 3 bases. The CDR3 protein is CASSFRQGGTDTQYF. The DNA for the CDR3 is TGTGCCAGCAGCTTCCGACAGGGGGGGACAGATACGCAGTATTTT.

The chain recombines TRBV3-1 (or the pseudogene TRBV3-2) with TRBJ2-7; unclear D gene. The CDR3 is 14 amino acids. Germline CDR1 LGHDT, CDR2 YNNKEL (reference sequence). Trimming removed 1 base from V and 4 bases from J, with 11 bases in between. CDR3: CASSQGGVGYEQYF. For the CDR3, the DNA is TGTGCCAGCAGCCAAGGAGGCGTTGGGTACGAGCAGTACTTC.

The CDR3 loop reads CASSPGTSGSRGELFF. CDR3 nucleotide sequence: TGTGCCAGCAGCCCAGGGACTAGCGGGTCTAGGGGGGAGCTGTTTTTT. This rearrangement joins TRBV7-3 to TRBJ2-2; TRBD2 aligns across 12 bases. The V segment lost 5 bases and the J segment 8 bases; nucleotides outside the gene matches: 9. CDR1 and CDR2 from the germline V gene are SGHTA and FQGTGA. The CDR3 is 16 amino acids.

The J gene is TRBJ2-1, the V gene TRBV7-6; TRBD2 matches at 9 bases. Germline V gene data show CDR1 as SGHVS and CDR2 as FNYEAQ. J gave up 4 bases and V 5 bases, and 12 bases lay outside the gene matches. The CDR3 extends over 17 amino acids. CDR3 nucleotides: TGTGCCAGCAGCAGAAGCCCCGGGACTAGCCTTTACAATGAGCAGTTCTTC. Translation: CASSRSPGTSLYNEQFF.

The rearrangement links TRBV9 to TRBJ2-7, with TRBD1 as a possible D gene (7 bases). The length of the CDR3 is 15 residues. Germline CDR1 and CDR2: SGDLS and YYNGEE. V was pared by 4 bases and J by 2 bases, with 16 bases between. This chain's CDR3 is CASSQGGGTAYEQYF. DNA for the CDR3: TGTGCCAGCAGCCAAGGTGGGGGGACAGCCTACGAGCAGTACTTC.

This clone has only a few counts. The chain employs TRBV4-2 and TRBJ1-6; D not certain. The CDR3 loop spans 15 amino acids. V was shortened by 4 bases and J by 0 bases, with 7 bases between the two germline ends. Germline V gene lookup returns CDR1 LGHNA and CDR2 YNFKEQ. The CDR3 loop is CASSRDSSYNSPLHF. The CDR3 nucleotides are TGTGCCAGCAGCCGCGATAGCTCCTATAATTCACCCCTCCACTTT.